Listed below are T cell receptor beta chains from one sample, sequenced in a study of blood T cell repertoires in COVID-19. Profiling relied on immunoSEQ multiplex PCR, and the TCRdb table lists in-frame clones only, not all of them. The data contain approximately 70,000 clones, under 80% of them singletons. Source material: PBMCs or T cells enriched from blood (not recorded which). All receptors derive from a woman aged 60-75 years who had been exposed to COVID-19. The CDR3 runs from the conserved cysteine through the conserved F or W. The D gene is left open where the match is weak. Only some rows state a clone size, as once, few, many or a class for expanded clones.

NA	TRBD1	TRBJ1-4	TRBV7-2	CASSLPGGGGEKLFF	TGTGCCAGCAGCCTCCCAGGGGGCGGTGGTGAAAAACTGTTTTTT
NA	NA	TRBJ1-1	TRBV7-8	CASSFPGESEAFF	TGTGCCAGCAGCTTTCCAGGCGAATCTGAAGCTTTCTTT
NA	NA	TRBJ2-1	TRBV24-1	CATSDLKQGINEQFF	TGTGCCACCAGTGATTTAAAACAGGGTATTAATGAGCAGTTCTTC
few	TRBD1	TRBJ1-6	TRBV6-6	CASRDRDSPLHF	TGTGCCAGCAGAGACAGGGATTCACCCCTCCACTTT
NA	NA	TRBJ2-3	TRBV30	CAWSVRKGGTDTQYF	TGTGCCTGGAGTGTACGAAAGGGAGGCACAGATACGCAGTATTTT
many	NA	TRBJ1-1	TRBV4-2	CASSQDTTPGNTEAFF	TGTGCCAGCAGCCAAGATACCACCCCGGGGAACACTGAAGCTTTCTTT
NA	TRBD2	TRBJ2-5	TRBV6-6	CASSPGGGWRETQYF	TGTGCCAGCAGTCCCGGCGGGGGGTGGCGGGAGACCCAGTACTTC
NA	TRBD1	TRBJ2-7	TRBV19	CASSPGQGTSSYEQYF	TGTGCCAGTAGCCCTGGACAGGGGACGAGCTCCTACGAGCAGTACTTC
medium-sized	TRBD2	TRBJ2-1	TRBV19	CASSRVAGGLNEQFF	TGTGCCAGTAGTAGGGTAGCGGGGGGCTTAAATGAGCAGTTCTTC
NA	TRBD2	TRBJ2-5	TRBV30	CAWSEVGGRETQYF	TGTGCCTGGAGTGAGGTGGGAGGGCGAGAGACCCAGTACTTC
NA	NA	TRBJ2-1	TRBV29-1	CSVAVTNYNEQFF	TGCAGCGTTGCGGTGACTAATTACAATGAGCAGTTCTTC
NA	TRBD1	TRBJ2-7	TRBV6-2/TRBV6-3	CASSRRGQGGYEQYF	TGTGCCAGCAGCCGCCGGGGACAGGGTGGCTACGAGCAGTACTTC
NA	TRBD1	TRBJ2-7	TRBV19	CASTGQGVIGEQYF	TGTGCCAGTACCGGACAGGGAGTGATTGGCGAGCAGTACTTC
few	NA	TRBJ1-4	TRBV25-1	CASSEGAQGSEKLFF	TGTGCCAGCAGTGAAGGGGCCCAGGGGTCGGAAAAACTGTTTTTT
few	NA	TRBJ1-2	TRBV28	CASKRHSSHGYTF	TGTGCCAGCAAGAGGCATTCTTCACATGGCTACACCTTC
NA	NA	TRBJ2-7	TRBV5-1	CASSLTGSSYEQYF	TGCGCCAGCAGCTTGACCGGGTCCTCCTACGAGCAGTACTTC
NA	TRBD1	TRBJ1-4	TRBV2	CASREDRGDEKLFF	TGTGCCAGCAGAGAGGACAGGGGTGATGAAAAACTGTTTTTT
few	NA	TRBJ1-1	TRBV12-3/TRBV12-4	CASSSSGNTEAFF	TGTGCCAGCAGTTCCTCGGGGAACACTGAAGCTTTCTTT
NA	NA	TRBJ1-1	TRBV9	CASSRDTYTEAFF	TGTGCCAGCAGCAGAGACACTTACACTGAAGCTTTCTTT
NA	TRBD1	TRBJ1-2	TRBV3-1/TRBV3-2	CASSQDRGPYGYTF	TGTGCCAGCAGCCAAGACAGGGGGCCTTATGGCTACACCTTC
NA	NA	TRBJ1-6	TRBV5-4	CASSLAGDSNSPLHF	TGTGCCAGCAGCTTGGCGGGGGATTCGAATTCACCCCTCCACTTT
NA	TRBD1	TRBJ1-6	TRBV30	CACRGSSYNSPLHF	TGTGCCTGCAGGGGGAGCTCCTATAATTCACCCCTCCACTTT
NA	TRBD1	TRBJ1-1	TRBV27	CASRRQGTTEAFF	TGTGCCAGCAGGCGACAGGGGACCACTGAAGCTTTCTTT
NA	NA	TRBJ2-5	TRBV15	CATSRGREETQYF	TGTGCCACCAGCAGAGGCAGGGAAGAGACCCAGTACTTC
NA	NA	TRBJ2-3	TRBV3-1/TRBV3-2	CASSQDRRTDTQYF	TGTGCCAGCAGCCAAGATAGGAGAACAGATACGCAGTATTTT
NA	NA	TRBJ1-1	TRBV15	CATSRGNRLEAFF	TGTGCCACCAGCAGAGGGAACAGGTTGGAAGCTTTCTTT
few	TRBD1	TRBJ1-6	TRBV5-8	CASTLGQSDSPLHF	TGTGCCAGCACCCTGGGACAGTCGGATTCACCCCTCCACTTT
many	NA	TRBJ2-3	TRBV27	CASGEMGTQYF	TGTGCCAGCGGGGAGATGGGTACGCAGTATTTT
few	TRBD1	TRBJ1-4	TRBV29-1	CSARDRNILFF	TGCAGCGCCCGGGACAGGAATATACTGTTTTTT
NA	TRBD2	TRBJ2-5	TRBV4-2	CASSQGARTSGARETQYF	TGTGCCAGCAGCCAGGGCGCTCGGACTAGCGGGGCGCGGGAGACCCAGTACTTC
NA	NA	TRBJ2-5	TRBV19	CASSWTVQETQYF	TGTGCCAGTAGCTGGACAGTACAAGAGACCCAGTACTTC
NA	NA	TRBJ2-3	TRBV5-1	CASTPLDSLTDTQYF	TGCGCCAGCACACCTCTGGACAGTCTCACAGATACGCAGTATTTT
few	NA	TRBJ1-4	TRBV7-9	CASSLARQGHEKLFF	TGTGCCAGCAGCTTAGCCCGGCAGGGTCATGAAAAACTGTTTTTT
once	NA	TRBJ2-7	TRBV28	CASKQTSYEQYF	TGTGCCAGTAAACAGACGTCCTACGAGCAGTACTTC
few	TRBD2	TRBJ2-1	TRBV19	CATSFSLGTSGGPNEQFF	TGTGCCACCTCCTTTTCTTTGGGGACTAGCGGGGGCCCTAATGAGCAGTTCTTC
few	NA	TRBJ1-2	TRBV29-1	CSVDPLGVSNGYTF	TGCAGCGTTGACCCCCTCGGGGTCTCGAATGGCTACACCTTC
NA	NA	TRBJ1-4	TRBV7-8	CASSLFSRRDWVNEKLFF	TGTGCCAGCAGCTTATTCTCTAGGCGGGATTGGGTTAATGAAAAACTGTTTTTT
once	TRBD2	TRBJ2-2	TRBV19	CASIPSGKITGELFF	TGTGCCAGTATCCCTAGCGGGAAGATCACCGGGGAGCTGTTTTTT
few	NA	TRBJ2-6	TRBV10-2	CASSESLSPGANVLTF	TGCGCCAGCAGTGAGTCACTTAGCCCCGGGGCCAACGTCCTGACTTTC
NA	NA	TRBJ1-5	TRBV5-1	CASSFIQPQHF	TGCGCCAGCAGCTTCATCCAGCCCCAGCATTTT
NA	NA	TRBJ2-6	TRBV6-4	CASSKGTGSGANVLTF	TGTGCCAGCAGTAAAGGGACTGGCTCTGGGGCCAACGTCCTGACTTTC
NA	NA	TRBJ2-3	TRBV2	CASSGGPGDTQYF	TGTGCCAGCAGTGGGGGGCCAGGAGATACGCAGTATTTT
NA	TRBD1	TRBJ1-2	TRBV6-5	CASSYTNRGRFDGYTF	TGTGCCAGCAGTTACACTAACAGGGGGCGCTTTGATGGCTACACCTTC
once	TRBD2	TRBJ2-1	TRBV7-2	CASSSQRGAHNEQFF	TGTGCCAGCAGTTCCCAGCGGGGGGCCCACAATGAGCAGTTCTTC
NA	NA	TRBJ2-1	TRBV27	CASSFRFPSNEQFF	TGTGCCAGCAGTTTTCGTTTCCCCAGCAATGAGCAGTTCTTC
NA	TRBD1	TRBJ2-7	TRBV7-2	CASSHTGTGVHEQYF	TGTGCCAGCAGCCATACCGGGACAGGGGTGCACGAGCAGTACTTC
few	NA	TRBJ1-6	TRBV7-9	CASSLTGAGNSPLHF	TGTGCCAGCAGCTTAACAGGAGCGGGTAATTCACCCCTCCACTTT
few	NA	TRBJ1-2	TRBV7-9	CASSLNKAGHGYTF	TGTGCCAGCAGCTTAAACAAAGCGGGTCATGGCTACACCTTC
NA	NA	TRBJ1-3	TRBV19	CASSPVRGTGNTIYF	TGTGCCAGTAGCCCGGTCAGGGGAACTGGAAACACCATATATTTT
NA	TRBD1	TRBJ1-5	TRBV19	CASSIDRVQPQHF	TGTGCCAGTAGTATCGACAGGGTTCAGCCCCAGCATTTT
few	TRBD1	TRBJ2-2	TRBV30	CACDRAGELFF	TGTGCCTGTGACAGGGCCGGGGAGCTGTTTTTT
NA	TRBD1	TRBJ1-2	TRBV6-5	CASRRDRSNYGYTF	TGTGCCAGCAGAAGGGACAGAAGTAACTATGGCTACACCTTC
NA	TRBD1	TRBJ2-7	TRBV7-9	CASTIVRQGLSYEQYF	TGTGCCAGCACCATAGTGCGACAGGGCCTCTCCTACGAGCAGTACTTC
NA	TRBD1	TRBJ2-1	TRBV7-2	CASSWGTGGLNEQFF	TGTGCCAGCAGCTGGGGGACAGGGGGCCTTAATGAGCAGTTCTTC
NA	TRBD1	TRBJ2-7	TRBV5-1	CASSYRQGDYEQYF	TGCGCCAGCAGCTATAGACAGGGAGACTACGAGCAGTACTTC